These 26 T cell receptor beta chains share one sample of origin, sequenced in a study of T-cell memory formation after mild COVID-19. TCRdb re-called the 5' RACE reads with MiXCR, one entry per CDR3 protein. The repertoire has 30,000 to 45,000 distinct CDR3 sequences, 11% of them found once; the top ten carry 25% to 35%. Sequenced material: PBMCs or a T cell subset sorted from them (not recorded which). The receptors stem from a man aged 18 to 30 who had mild COVID-19 (a few samples of this study predate the infection). Cell type and time point are not known.

Only a few counts were recorded for this clonotype. The chain recombines TRBV6-2 or TRBV6-3 with TRBJ1-5, with D unresolved. CDR1 and CDR2 (germline): MNHEY, SVGEGT. This CDR3 is built from 13 residues. Trimming removed 5 bases at V and 5 bases at J, with 10 bases between. The CDR3 protein is CASSETTYQPQHF. CDR3 DNA sequence: TGTGCCAGCAGTGAGACAACTTATCAGCCCCAGCATTTT.

This clonotype was picked up many times. V usage is TRBV12-3 or TRBV12-4 and J usage is TRBJ2-7, with a tentative D call TRBD1 (6 bases). CDR3 length: 16 residues. V lost 7 bases and J lost 4, with 23 bases in between. The CDR3 sequence: CASISPVQGSKYEQYF. Written as DNA, the CDR3 is TGTGCCAGCATCTCTCCAGTCCAGGGGTCAAAATACGAGCAGTACTTC.

This clonotype was found many times. V gene TRBV2 combines with J gene TRBJ2-1; D unclear. Between the trimmed V and J ends, which lost 4 bases and 2 bases, there was a span of 3 bases. CDR1 is SNHLY, CDR2 FYNNEI, per germline. This CDR3 has 12 amino acids. CDR3 DNA sequence: TGTGCCAGCAGTGGACCCTACAATGAGCAGTTCTTC. Translated, it gives CASSGPYNEQFF.

In this sample, this clonotype turned up many times. The gene calls are TRBV18 and TRBJ2-1, with 12 bases identical to TRBD2. There are 15 residues in the CDR3. The junction had 3 bases not matched to a gene; V was cut back by 1 base and J by 8 bases. Germline lookup yields CDR1 KGHSH and CDR2 LQKENI. The CDR3 DNA is TGTGCCAGCTCACCACTGACTAGCGGGGGTTATGAGCAGTTCTTC. Amino acids: CASSPLTSGGYEQFF.

The chain couples TRBV18 to TRBJ1-4; D ambiguous. Trimming shortened V by 0 bases and J by 7 bases, and 12 bases separated the two germline ends. The CDR3 loop spans 15 amino acids. CDR1 and CDR2 from the germline V gene are KGHSH and LQKENI. The CDR3 reads CASSPPGSVGEKLFF. CDR3 DNA sequence: TGTGCCAGCTCACCACCAGGTTCAGTAGGTGAAAAACTGTTTTTT.

This chain connects TRBV20-1 to TRBJ2-3; a possible D gene is TRBD1 (6 bases). Germline V gene lookup returns CDR1 DFQATT and CDR2 SNEGSKA (reference sequence). V was clipped by 0 bases and J by 0 bases, with 7 bases between them. The CDR3 spans 14 residues. The CDR3: CSAREDRSTDTQYF. CDR3 nucleotides: TGCAGTGCTAGAGAGGACAGAAGCACAGATACGCAGTATTTT.

J is TRBJ2-7 and V is TRBV7-3; no definite D call. The germline V and J ends were trimmed by 1 base and 5 bases, with 9 bases remaining between them. Germline CDR1 is SGHTA and CDR2 is FQGTGA. The CDR3 runs 13 residues. The CDR3 protein is CASSLMAADEQYF. For the CDR3, the DNA is TGTGCCAGCAGCTTAATGGCCGCCGACGAGCAGTACTTC. The full variable domain, its missing parts supplied by reference TRBV7-3 and TRBJ2-7, is GAGVSQTPSNKVTEKGKYVELRCDPISGHTALYWYRQSLGQGPEFLIYFQGTGAADDSGLPNDRFFAVRPEGSVSTLKIQRTERGDSAVYLCASSLMAADEQYFGPGTRLTVT.

The chain couples TRBV5-4 to TRBJ2-3; TRBD2 agrees at 9 bases. The CDR3 is 14 amino acids. In germline, CDR1 is SGHNT, CDR2 YYREEE (reference sequence). V dropped 4 bases and J dropped 6; count of bases not matched to a gene: 6. Here the CDR3 reads CASSQGLAQDTQYF. CDR3 DNA sequence: TGTGCCAGCAGCCAGGGACTAGCTCAGGATACGCAGTATTTT.

This clonotype was detected ten times or more. V gene TRBV12-3 or TRBV12-4 combines with J gene TRBJ2-7; 7 bases line up with TRBD2. J lost 1 base, V lost 7 bases, and 10 bases had no gene match. This CDR3 is 15 amino acids long. The CDR3 DNA is TGTGCCAGCAATAGAGCGGGGCGGCTATCCTACGAGCAGTACTTC. This gives the protein CASNRAGRLSYEQYF.

Many counts were recorded for this clonotype. The genes are TRBV7-2 and TRBJ2-5, with 7 bases lining up with TRBD2. Unmatched junction bases numbered 3, after V lost 1 base and J lost 4 bases. CDR3 length: 14 amino acids. In germline, CDR1 is SGHTA, CDR2 FQGNSA. The chain's CDR3 is CASSLVGGGETQYF. The DNA of the CDR3 is TGTGCCAGCAGCTTAGTCGGCGGGGGAGAGACCCAGTACTTC. Looking up the rest from reference TRBV7-2 and TRBJ2-5 gives the full variable domain: GAGVSQSPSNKVTEKGKDVELRCDPISGHTALYWYRQSLGQGLEFLIYFQGNSAPDKSGLPSDRFSAERTGGSVSTLTIQRTQQEDSAVYLCASSLVGGGETQYFGPGTRLLVL.

This clonotype was counted ten times or more. The V gene is TRBV7-6, the J gene TRBJ2-1, with D uncertain. CDR1 is SGHVS and CDR2 is FNYEAQ in the germline V gene. The CDR3 sequence is 15 residues long. Trimming cost V 8 bases and J 4 bases, with 18 bases left between them. The CDR3 DNA sequence: TGTGCCAGCCATAGGATCGGTGTGGAGTACAATGAGCAGTTCTTC. Its protein is CASHRIGVEYNEQFF. The full variable domain, rest sourced from reference TRBV7-6 and TRBJ2-1, is GAGVSQSPRYKVTKRGQDVALRCDPISGHVSLYWYRQALGQGPEFLTYFNYEAQQDKSGLPNDRFSAERPEGSISTLTIQRTEQRDSAMYRCASHRIGVEYNEQFFGPGTRLTVL.

The chain has TRBV5-1 and TRBJ2-7; D remains unclear. The V end was cut by 4 bases, the J end by 1 base, with 15 bases between. This CDR3 comprises 15 residues. The germline V gene has CDR1 SGHRS and CDR2 YFSETQ. DNA of the CDR3: TGCGCCAGCAGCCCGACACTGGCGAGTTCCTACGAGCAGTACTTC. Protein sequence: CASSPTLASSYEQYF.

For this clonotype: This may be a read error, as it is one base from a much larger clone. The CDR3 spells CSSSKPRQLEETQYF. For the CDR3, the DNA is TGTTCCAGCAGCAAACCCCGACAGCTTGAGGAGACCCAGTACTTC. The rearrangement links TRBV21-1 to TRBJ2-5; the table names TRBD1, a call not compared with the DNA. TRBV21-1 is flagged as a pseudogene. CDR3 length: 15 amino acids.

This clonotype has a count of ten or more. The CDR3 sequence is CASSPQGAVYTQYF. For the CDR3, the DNA is TGCGCCAGCAGCCCCCAGGGGGCTGTGTATACGCAGTATTTT. This sequence joins TRBV4-3 and TRBJ2-3, with 8 bases lining up with TRBD1. The CDR3 is 14 amino acids. CDR1 and CDR2 (germline): LGHNA, YSLEER. After removal of 4 bases from V and 7 bases from J, the junction contained 7 bases not matched to a gene.

This clonotype was found many times. This sequence joins TRBV5-1 and TRBJ1-2; TRBD1 matches at 8 bases. Looked up from germline, CDR1 is SGHRS and CDR2 is YFSETQ. The CDR3 is 13 residues long. The V gene end was trimmed by 3 bases and the J gene end by 6 bases; junction bases not matched to a gene: 4. The chain's CDR3 is CASSSLDRDGYTF. DNA of the CDR3: TGCGCCAGCAGCTCGTTGGACAGGGATGGCTACACCTTC.

Ten or more counts support this clonotype. The chain has TRBV20-1 and TRBJ2-7; D remains ambiguous. This CDR3 contains 13 residues. The germline CDR1 and CDR2 sequences are DFQATT and SNEGSKA (reference sequence). V lost 1 base and J 5 bases, leaving 12 bases between the germline ends. The DNA for the CDR3 is TGCAGTGCTAGAGGAAGGAAGTTAGACGAGCAGTACTTC. It yields the protein CSARGRKLDEQYF.

Ten or more counts support this clonotype. The chain joins TRBV5-1 to TRBJ2-3; no clear D. Deletions cut 0 bases from V and 5 bases from J, with 10 bases between. The CDR3 loop spans 14 amino acids. Per germline, CDR1 SGHRS and CDR2 YFSETQ. The chain's CDR3 is CASSLGVQGDTQYF. The DNA of the CDR3 is TGCGCCAGCAGCTTGGGTGTGCAAGGAGATACGCAGTATTTT. The entire variable domain, with the rest obtained from reference TRBV5-1 and TRBJ2-3, is as follows: KAGVTQTPRYLIKTRGQQVTLSCSPISGHRSVSWYQQTPGQGLQFLFEYFSETQRNKGNFPGRFSGRQFSNSRSEMNVSTLELGDSALYLCASSLGVQGDTQYFGPGTRLTVL.

This clonotype has at least ten counts. The chain joins TRBV7-2 to TRBJ1-2; D unclear. This CDR3 comprises 13 residues. Per the germline V gene, CDR1 is SGHTA and CDR2 is FQGNSA. V gave up 2 bases and J gave up 6 bases, with 10 bases separating them. The CDR3 bases are TGTGCCAGCAGCTTAAATACGTTGGATGGCTACACCTTC. Translated: CASSLNTLDGYTF.

This clonotype was counted ten times or more. The chain uses TRBV20-1 and TRBJ1-6; D is unclear. V gave up 0 bases and J gave up 0 bases, with 12 bases separating them. Germline V gives CDR1 DFQATT, CDR2 SNEGSKA (reference sequence). CDR3 length: 17 residues. For the CDR3, the DNA is TGCAGTGCTAGAGAACGTGGCAGGAGCTCCTATAATTCACCCCTCCACTTT. As protein: CSARERGRSSYNSPLHF.

The sample holds many counts of this clonotype. The chain recombines TRBV7-2 with TRBJ2-4; D gene ambiguous. V was cut by 5 bases and J by 11 bases, with 16 bases left in between. Germline CDR1 is SGHTA and CDR2 is FQGNSA. The CDR3 length is 13 residues. In nucleotides, the CDR3 is TGTGCCAGCAGCCCGAATCTACCAAAGGTTCAGTACTTC. Translated, it gives CASSPNLPKVQYF.

This clonotype occurred many times. The chain couples TRBV12-3 or TRBV12-4 to TRBJ2-7; 12 bases align to TRBD2. Unmatched junction bases numbered 2, after V lost 2 bases and J lost 12 bases. The CDR3 runs to 12 residues. The CDR3 region is CASSLLAGGLYF. The CDR3 DNA follows: TGTGCCAGCAGTTTACTAGCGGGGGGGCTGTACTTC.

The chain joins TRBV7-2 to TRBJ1-5; D call uncertain. CDR3 length: 15 amino acids. V was shortened by 5 bases and J by 0 bases, with 11 bases between the two germline ends. CDR1 and CDR2 from the germline V gene are SGHTA and FQGNSA. The DNA for the CDR3 is TGTGCCAGCAGCCTCGACGATTATAGCAATCAGCCCCAGCATTTT. This codes for CASSLDDYSNQPQHF.

This clonotype has at least ten counts. The gene calls are TRBV7-9 and TRBJ1-2; possible D gene TRBD1, 5 bases. This CDR3 comprises 12 residues. In germline, CDR1 is SEHNR, CDR2 FQNEAQ (reference sequence). Between the trimmed V and J ends, which lost 5 bases and 8 bases, there was a span of 12 bases. This CDR3 reads CASSPGQSGYTF. CDR3 DNA sequence: TGTGCCAGCAGCCCAGGACAATCCGGCTACACCTTC.

This clonotype appeared many times. The chain carries TRBV5-6 and TRBJ1-1; 9 bases map to TRBD1. The ends lost 7 bases at V and 0 bases at J; junction bases unmatched: 4. Germline lookup yields CDR1 SGHDT and CDR2 YYEEEE. The CDR3 contains 14 residues. The CDR3 DNA is TGTGCCAGCCTCCGACAGGGGGTGAACACTGAAGCTTTCTTT. It encodes CASLRQGVNTEAFF.

This clonotype was observed many times. J is TRBJ2-5 and V is TRBV6-2 or TRBV6-3; D possibly corresponds to TRBD2 (6 bases). V was trimmed by 7 bases and J by 4 bases, leaving 13 bases between them. This CDR3 is built from 13 residues. Per the germline V gene, CDR1 is MNHEY and CDR2 is SVGEGT. The CDR3 nucleotides are TGTGCCAGCATCTCGGACTATGCAGAGACCCAGTACTTC. Its translation is CASISDYAETQYF.

The chain joins TRBV11-2 to TRBJ2-3, with D tentatively TRBD2 (5 bases). Germline-derived CDR1 and CDR2 are SGHAT and FQNNGV. Trimming took off 4 bases at V and 8 bases at J, with 16 bases between the two ends. The CDR3 has 14 residues. The CDR3 is CASSSPRGRGTQYF. CDR3 nucleotide sequence: TGTGCCAGCAGCTCACCCCGCGGCCGGGGTACGCAGTATTTT.